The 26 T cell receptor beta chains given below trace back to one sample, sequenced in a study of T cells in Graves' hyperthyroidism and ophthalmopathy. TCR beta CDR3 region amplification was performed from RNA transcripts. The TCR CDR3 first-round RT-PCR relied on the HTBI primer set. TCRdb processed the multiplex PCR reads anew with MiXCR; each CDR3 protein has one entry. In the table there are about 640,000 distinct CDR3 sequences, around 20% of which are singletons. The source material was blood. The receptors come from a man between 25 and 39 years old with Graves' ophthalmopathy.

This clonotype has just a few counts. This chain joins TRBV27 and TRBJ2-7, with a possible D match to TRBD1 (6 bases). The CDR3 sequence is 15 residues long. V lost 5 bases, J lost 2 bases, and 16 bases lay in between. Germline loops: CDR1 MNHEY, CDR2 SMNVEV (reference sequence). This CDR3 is CASSAPSRDTYEQYF. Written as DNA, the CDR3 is TGTGCCAGCAGTGCCCCCTCCCGGGACACCTACGAGCAGTACTTC.

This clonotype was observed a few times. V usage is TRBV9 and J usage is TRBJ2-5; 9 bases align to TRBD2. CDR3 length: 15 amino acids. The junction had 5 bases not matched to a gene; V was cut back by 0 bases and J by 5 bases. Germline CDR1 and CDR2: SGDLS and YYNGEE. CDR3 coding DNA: TGTGCCAGCAGCGTAGAGGAGCGGGAGGAGGAGACCCAGTACTTC. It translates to CASSVEEREEETQYF.

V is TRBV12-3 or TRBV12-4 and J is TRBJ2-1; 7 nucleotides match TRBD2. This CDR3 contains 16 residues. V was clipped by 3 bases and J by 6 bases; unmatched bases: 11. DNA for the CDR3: TGTGCCAGCAGTTTTCGCCCGGGCGGGGGTATCAATGAGCAGTTCTTC. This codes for CASSFRPGGGINEQFF.

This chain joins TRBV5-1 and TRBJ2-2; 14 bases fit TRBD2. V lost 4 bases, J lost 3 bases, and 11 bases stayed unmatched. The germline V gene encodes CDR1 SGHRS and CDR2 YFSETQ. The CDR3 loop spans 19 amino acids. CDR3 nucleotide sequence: TGCGCCAGCAGCCGACTATCCGGGACTAGCGGGAGTGACACCGGGGAGCTGTTTTTT. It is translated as CASSRLSGTSGSDTGELFF.

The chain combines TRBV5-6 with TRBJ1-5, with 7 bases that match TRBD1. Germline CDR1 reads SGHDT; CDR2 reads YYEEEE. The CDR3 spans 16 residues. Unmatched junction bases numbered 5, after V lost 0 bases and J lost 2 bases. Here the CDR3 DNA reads TGTGCCAGCAGCTTGGCGGGACAGTTTGGCAATCAGCCCCAGCATTTT. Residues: CASSLAGQFGNQPQHF.

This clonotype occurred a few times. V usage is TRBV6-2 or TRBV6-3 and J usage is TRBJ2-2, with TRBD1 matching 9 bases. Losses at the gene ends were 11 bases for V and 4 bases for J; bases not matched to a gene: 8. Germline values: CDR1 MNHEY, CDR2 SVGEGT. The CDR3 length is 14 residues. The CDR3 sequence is CASMGTGFTGELFF. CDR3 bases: TGTGCCTCAATGGGGACAGGGTTCACCGGGGAGCTGTTTTTT.

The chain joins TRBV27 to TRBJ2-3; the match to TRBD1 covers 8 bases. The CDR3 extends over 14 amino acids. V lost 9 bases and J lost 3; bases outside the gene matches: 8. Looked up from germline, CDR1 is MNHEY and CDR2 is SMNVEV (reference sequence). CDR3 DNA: TGTGCCAGTGGGGTTCAGGGGGCGACAGATACGCAGTATTTT. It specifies CASGVQGATDTQYF.

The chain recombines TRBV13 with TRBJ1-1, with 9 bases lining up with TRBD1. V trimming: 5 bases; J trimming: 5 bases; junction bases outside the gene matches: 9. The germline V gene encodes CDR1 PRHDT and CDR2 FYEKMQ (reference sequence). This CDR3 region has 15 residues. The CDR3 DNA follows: TGTGCCAGCAGCGATAGGGACAGGGATTTGACTGAAGCTTTCTTT. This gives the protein CASSDRDRDLTEAFF.

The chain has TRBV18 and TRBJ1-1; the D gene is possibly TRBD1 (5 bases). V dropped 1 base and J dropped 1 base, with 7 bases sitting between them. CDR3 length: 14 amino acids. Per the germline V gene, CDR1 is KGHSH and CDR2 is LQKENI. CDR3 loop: CASSPLGQNTEAFF. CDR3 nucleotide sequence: TGTGCCAGCTCACCACTGGGGCAGAACACTGAAGCTTTCTTT. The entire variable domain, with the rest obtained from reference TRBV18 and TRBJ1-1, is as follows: NAGVMQNPRHLVRRRGQEARLRCSPMKGHSHVYWYRQLPEEGLKFMVYLQKENIIDESGMPKERFSAEFPKEGPSILRIQQVVRGDSAAYFCASSPLGQNTEAFFGQGTRLTVV.

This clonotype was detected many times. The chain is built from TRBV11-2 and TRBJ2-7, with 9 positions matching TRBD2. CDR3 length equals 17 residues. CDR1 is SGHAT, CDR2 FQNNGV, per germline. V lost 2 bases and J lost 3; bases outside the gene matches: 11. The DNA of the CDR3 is TGTGCCAGCAGCTTAACGTCCCATAGCGGGAGAGGCTACGAGCAGTACTTC. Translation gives CASSLTSHSGRGYEQYF. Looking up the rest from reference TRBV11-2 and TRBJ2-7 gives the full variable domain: EAGVAQSPRYKIIEKRQSVAFWCNPISGHATLYWYQQILGQGPKLLIQFQNNGVVDDSQLPKDRFSAERLKGVDSTLKIQPAKLEDSAVYLCASSLTSHSGRGYEQYFGPGTRLTVT.

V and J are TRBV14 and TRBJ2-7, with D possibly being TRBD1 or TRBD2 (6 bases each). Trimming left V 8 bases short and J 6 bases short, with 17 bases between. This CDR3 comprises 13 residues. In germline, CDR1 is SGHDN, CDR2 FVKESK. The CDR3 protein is CASRGPHVGEQYF. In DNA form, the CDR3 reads TGTGCCAGCCGGGGGCCCCATGTCGGCGAGCAGTACTTC.

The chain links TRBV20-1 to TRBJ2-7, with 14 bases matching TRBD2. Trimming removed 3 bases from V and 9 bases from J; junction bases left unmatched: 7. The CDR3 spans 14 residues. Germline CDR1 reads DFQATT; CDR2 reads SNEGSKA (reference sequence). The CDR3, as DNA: TGCAGTGCTAGCGGGGGACTAGCGGGAGAGGGGCAGTACTTC. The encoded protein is CSASGGLAGEGQYF.

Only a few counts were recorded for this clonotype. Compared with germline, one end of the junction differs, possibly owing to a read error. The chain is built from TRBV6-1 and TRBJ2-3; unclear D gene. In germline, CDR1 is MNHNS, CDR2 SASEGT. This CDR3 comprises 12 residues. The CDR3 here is CASREGTHTQYF. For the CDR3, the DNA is TGTGCCAGCAGGGAAGGCACACATACGCAGTATTTT.

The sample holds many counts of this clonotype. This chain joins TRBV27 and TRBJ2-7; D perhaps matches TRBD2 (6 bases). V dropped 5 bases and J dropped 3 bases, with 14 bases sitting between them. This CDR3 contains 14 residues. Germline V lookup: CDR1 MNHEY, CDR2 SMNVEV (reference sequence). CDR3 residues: CASSVDREVYEQYF. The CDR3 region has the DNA TGTGCCAGCAGTGTGGATAGGGAGGTCTACGAGCAGTACTTC.

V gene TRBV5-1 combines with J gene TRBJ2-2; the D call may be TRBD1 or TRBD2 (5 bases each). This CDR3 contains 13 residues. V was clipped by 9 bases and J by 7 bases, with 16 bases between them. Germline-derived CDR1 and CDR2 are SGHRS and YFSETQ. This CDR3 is CATRDPGGGELFF. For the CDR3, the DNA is TGCGCCACCCGGGACCCCGGCGGCGGGGAGCTGTTTTTT.

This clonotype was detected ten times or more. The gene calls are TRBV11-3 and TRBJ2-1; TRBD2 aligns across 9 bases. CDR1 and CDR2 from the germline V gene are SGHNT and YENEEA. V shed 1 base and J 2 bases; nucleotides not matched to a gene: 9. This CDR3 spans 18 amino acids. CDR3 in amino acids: CASSLGGAREGPYNEQFF. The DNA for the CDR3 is TGTGCCAGCAGCTTAGGCGGAGCGCGGGAGGGGCCCTACAATGAGCAGTTCTTC.

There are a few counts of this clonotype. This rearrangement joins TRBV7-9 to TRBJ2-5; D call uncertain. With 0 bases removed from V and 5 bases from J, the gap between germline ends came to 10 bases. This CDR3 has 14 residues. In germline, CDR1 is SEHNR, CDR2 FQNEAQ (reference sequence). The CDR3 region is CASSLATLWETQYF. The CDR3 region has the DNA TGTGCCAGCAGCTTAGCAACCCTGTGGGAGACCCAGTACTTC.

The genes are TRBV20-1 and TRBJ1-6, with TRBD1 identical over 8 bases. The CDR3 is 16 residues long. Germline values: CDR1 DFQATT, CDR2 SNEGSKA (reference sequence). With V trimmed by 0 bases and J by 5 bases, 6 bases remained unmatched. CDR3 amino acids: CSARELGQGDNSPLHF. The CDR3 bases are TGCAGTGCTAGAGAACTCGGACAGGGTGATAATTCACCCCTCCACTTT.

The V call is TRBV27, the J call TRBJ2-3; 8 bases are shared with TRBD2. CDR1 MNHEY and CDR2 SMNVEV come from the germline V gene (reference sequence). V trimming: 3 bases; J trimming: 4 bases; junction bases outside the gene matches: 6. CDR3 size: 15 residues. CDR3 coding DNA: TGTGCCAGCAGTTTTCGGGAGGGAAGAGCAGATACGCAGTATTTT. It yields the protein CASSFREGRADTQYF.

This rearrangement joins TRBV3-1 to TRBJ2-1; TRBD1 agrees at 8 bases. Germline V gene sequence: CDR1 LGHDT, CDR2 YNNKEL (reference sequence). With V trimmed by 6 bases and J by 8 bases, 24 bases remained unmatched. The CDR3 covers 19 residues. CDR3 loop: CASRRTKPSRDRLRDEQFF. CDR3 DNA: TGTGCCAGCAGACGCACTAAGCCGTCAAGGGACAGGCTTCGGGATGAGCAGTTCTTC.

DNA of the CDR3: TGCAGTGCTGGAAGGGGGGGCGGAAGCAATCAGCCCCAGCATTTT. It specifies CSAGRGGGSNQPQHF. The chain is built from TRBV20-1 and TRBJ1-5; a possible D gene is TRBD1 (6 bases). The CDR3 covers 15 residues. The V gene's germline CDR1 is DFQATT and CDR2 SNEGSKA (reference sequence). V shed 5 bases and J shed 1 base, with 15 bases lying between them.

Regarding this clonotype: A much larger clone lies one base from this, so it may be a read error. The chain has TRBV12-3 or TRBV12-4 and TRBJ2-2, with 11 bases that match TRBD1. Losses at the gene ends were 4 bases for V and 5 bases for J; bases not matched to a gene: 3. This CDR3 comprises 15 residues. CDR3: CASSYGTGGTGELFF. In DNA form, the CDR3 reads TGTGCCAGCAGTTACGGGACAGGGGGAACCGGGGAGCTGTTTTTT.

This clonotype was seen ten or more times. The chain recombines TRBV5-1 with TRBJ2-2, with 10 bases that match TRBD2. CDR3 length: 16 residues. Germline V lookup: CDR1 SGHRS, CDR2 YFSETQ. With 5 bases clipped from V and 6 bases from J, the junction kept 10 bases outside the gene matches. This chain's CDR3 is CASSQPGLARAGELFF. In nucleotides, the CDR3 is TGCGCCAGCAGTCAGCCGGGACTAGCGCGGGCCGGGGAGCTGTTTTTT.

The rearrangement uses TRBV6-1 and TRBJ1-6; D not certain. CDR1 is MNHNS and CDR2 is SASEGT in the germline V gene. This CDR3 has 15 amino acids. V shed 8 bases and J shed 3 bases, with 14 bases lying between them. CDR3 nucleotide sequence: TGTGCCAGCCGCGACAACTCATTCTATAATTCACCCCTCCACTTT. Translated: CASRDNSFYNSPLHF.

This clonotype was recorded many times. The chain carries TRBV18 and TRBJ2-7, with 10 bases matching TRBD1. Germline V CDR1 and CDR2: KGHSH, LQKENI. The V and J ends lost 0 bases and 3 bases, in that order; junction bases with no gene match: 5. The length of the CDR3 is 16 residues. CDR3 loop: CASSPPGQGISYEQYF. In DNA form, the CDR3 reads TGTGCCAGCTCACCACCGGGACAGGGGATTAGCTACGAGCAGTACTTC.

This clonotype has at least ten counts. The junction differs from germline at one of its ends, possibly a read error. CDR3 DNA: TGTGCCAGCGGCCAGGGTTACGAGCAGTACTTC. It yields the protein CASGQGYEQYF. The chain combines TRBV3-1 with TRBJ2-7; D might be TRBD1 (5 bases). The CDR3 has 11 residues. The germline V gene encodes CDR1 LGHDT and CDR2 YNNKEL (reference sequence).